This TCR beta chain is from a study of CD8+CD57+ T cells in acquired aplastic anemia. Overall study: On average, sorted CD4+ and CD8+ cells gave 3 to 3.5 ug of DNA.

Genomic DNA served as template for TCR beta VDJ and CDR3 profiling. TCRdb re-derived calls from the reads in MiXCR, one entry per CDR3 protein. The sample has approximately 98,000 distinct CDR3 sequences; 40% to 65% are singletons. The CDR3 spans 15 residues. Germline V gene sequence: CDR1 SGDLS, CDR2 YYNGEE. Trimming pared 0 bases from V and 5 bases from J, leaving 13 bases between. This clonotype was counted ten times or more. The specimen sequenced was sorted CD4+, CD8+, or CD8+CD57+ T cells (not recorded which) from PBMCs. The source of this sequence is a human donor in good health, serving as a control. The chain links TRBV9 to TRBJ2-3, with D unclear. CDR3 amino acids: CASSVDTQPGDTQYF. The CDR3 region has the DNA TGTGCCAGCAGCGTAGATACTCAACCAGGAGATACGCAGTATTTT.